The 22 T cell receptor beta chains below come from one sample, sequenced in a study of PD-1 blockade in mismatch repair-deficient tumors. The repertoire was sequenced with immunoSEQ multiplex PCR; TCRdb's copy has only in-frame clones and lacks some. Of over 100,000 clones in the sample, roughly 80% were seen once. The material sequenced was peripheral blood, taken around 60 weeks after starting pembrolizumab. Receptors originate from an adult with mismatch repair-deficient cancer.

The rearrangement joins TRBV5-4 to TRBJ2-5; D is unclear. V was cut by 8 bases and J by 3 bases, with 2 bases left in between. Germline CDR1 reads SGHNT; CDR2 reads YYREEE (reference sequence). The length of the CDR3 is 9 residues. CDR3 coding DNA: TGTGCCAGAAAAGAGACCCAGTACTTC. Its translation: CARKETQYF.

V gene TRBV5-1 combines with J gene TRBJ1-5, with D possibly being TRBD1 (6 bases). Germline values: CDR1 SGHRS, CDR2 YFSETQ. The V and J ends lost 4 bases and 3 bases respectively, with 8 bases between them. The CDR3 totals 13 residues. In nucleotides, the CDR3 is TGCGCCAGCAGCCCAGGGGCCAATCAGCCCCAGCATTTT. As protein: CASSPGANQPQHF.

This chain links TRBV6-1 with TRBJ2-1; TRBD2 is a possible D gene (5 bases). CDR1 MNHNS and CDR2 SASEGT come from the germline V gene. The V end was cut by 3 bases, the J end by 4 bases, with 10 bases between. The CDR3 contains 14 residues. The chain's CDR3 is CASSEDSAYNEQFF. The DNA of the CDR3 is TGTGCCAGCAGTGAGGATAGCGCTTACAATGAGCAGTTCTTC.

This rearrangement joins TRBV28 to TRBJ2-2; TRBD1 agrees at 12 bases. Germline V gives CDR1 MDHEN, CDR2 SYDVKM. V lost 4 bases, J lost 7 bases, and 10 bases stayed unmatched. The CDR3 loop spans 17 amino acids. The chain's CDR3 is CASSSSGTGGADGELFF. DNA for the CDR3: TGTGCCAGCAGTTCATCCGGGACAGGGGGCGCAGACGGGGAGCTGTTTTTT.

V usage is TRBV27 and J usage is TRBJ1-1, with TRBD1 identical over 7 bases. Germline CDR1 MNHEY, CDR2 SMNVEV (reference sequence). This CDR3 spans 16 amino acids. The ends lost 5 bases at V and 4 bases at J; junction bases unmatched: 13. The CDR3 here is CASSRRDSLVSTEAFF. The CDR3, as DNA: TGTGCCAGCAGTCGACGGGACAGTCTTGTTTCCACTGAAGCTTTCTTT.

This clone was seen only a few times. The chain uses TRBV7-2 and TRBJ1-3; TRBD1 might be the D (5 bases). The germline V gene has CDR1 SGHTA and CDR2 FQGNSA. The CDR3 covers 14 residues. Trimming took 5 bases from V and 1 from J, leaving 9 bases between them. The CDR3 reads CASSPQGSGNTIYF. The CDR3 DNA follows: TGTGCCAGCAGCCCCCAGGGATCTGGAAACACCATATATTTT.

The chain combines TRBV6-5 with TRBJ2-1; 8 bases line up with TRBD2. J gave up 2 bases and V 2 bases, and 5 bases lay outside the gene matches. Germline CDR1 and CDR2: MNHEY and SVGAGI. The CDR3 has 16 amino acids. CDR3 bases: TGTGCCAGCAGTTACGTGGCGGGGGGAGCCTACAATGAGCAGTTCTTC. Its protein product is CASSYVAGGAYNEQFF.

This clone has a handful of counts. The chain employs TRBV7-8 and TRBJ1-3; D possibly corresponds to TRBD1 (5 bases). The ends were cut back, 6 bases at V and 4 bases at J, with 19 bases in the middle. The CDR3 has 16 residues. Germline V gives CDR1 SGHVS, CDR2 FQNEAQ. The CDR3 is CASSSWGDARGNTIYF. The CDR3 bases are TGTGCCAGCAGTTCATGGGGCGATGCCCGAGGAAACACCATATATTTT.

This chain joins TRBV15 and TRBJ1-3; D is unresolved. The CDR3 runs to 16 residues. V was trimmed by 0 bases and J by 0 bases, leaving 9 bases between them. CDR1 is LNHNV, CDR2 YYDKDF, per germline (reference sequence). This CDR3 reads CATSRDTGNSGNTIYF. The DNA for the CDR3 is TGTGCCACCAGCAGAGATACGGGTAACTCTGGAAACACCATATATTTT.

The rearrangement uses TRBV30 and TRBJ2-1; perhaps TRBD1 as D (6 bases). Germline V gene lookup returns CDR1 GTSNPN and CDR2 SVGIG (reference sequence). The CDR3 covers 14 residues. Trimming shortened V by 4 bases and J by 4 bases, and 14 bases separated the two germline ends. In nucleotides, the CDR3 is TGTGCCTGGACGGTGACAGGCCTATACAATGAGCAGTTCTTC. Translating gives CAWTVTGLYNEQFF.

This chain joins TRBV7-9 and TRBJ2-7, with 7 bases identical to TRBD1. The CDR3 runs 14 residues. V lost 5 bases to trimming and J lost 2 bases; unmatched junction nucleotides: 6. CDR1 is SEHNR, CDR2 FQNEAQ, per germline (reference sequence). CDR3 sequence reads: CASSPGTATYEQYF. The CDR3 region has the DNA TGTGCCAGCAGCCCTGGGACAGCCACCTACGAGCAGTACTTC.

This clone was seen more than once but under ten times. The gene calls are TRBV15 and TRBJ2-1; possibly TRBD1 for D (5 bases). This CDR3 has 12 residues. V lost 2 bases to trimming and J lost 9 bases, with 8 bases between them. Germline CDR1 is LNHNV and CDR2 is YYDKDF (reference sequence). The CDR3 coding sequence is TGTGCCACCAGCAGATCAGGGCGTGAGCAGTTCTTC. Its protein is CATSRSGREQFF.

The chain has TRBV10-1 and TRBJ1-5; no clear D gene. The germline CDR1 and CDR2 sequences are WNHNN and SYGVQD (reference sequence). The CDR3 sequence is 12 residues long. Trimming shortened V by 3 bases and J by 4 bases, and 4 bases separated the two germline ends. In DNA, the CDR3 is TGCGCCAGCAGTGATTGGAATCAGCCCCAGCATTTT. This codes for CASSDWNQPQHF.

V is TRBV29-1 and J is TRBJ2-5, with a tentative D call TRBD1 (6 bases). Germline-derived CDR1 and CDR2 are SQVTM and ANQGSEA. With 2 bases removed from V and 2 bases from J, the gap between germline ends came to 9 bases. The CDR3 totals 13 residues. DNA for the CDR3: TGCAGCGTTGAACCAGGACAGCAAGAGACCCAGTACTTC. It codes for CSVEPGQQETQYF.

The chain employs TRBV5-1 and TRBJ2-5, with D perhaps matching TRBD1 or TRBD2 (5 bases each). The V gene's germline CDR1 is SGHRS and CDR2 YFSETQ. This CDR3 is 13 amino acids long. V gave up 1 base and J gave up 4 bases, with 8 bases separating them. The CDR3 loop is CASSLTGGETQYF. In DNA form, the CDR3 reads TGCGCCAGCAGCTTGACAGGAGGAGAGACCCAGTACTTC.

The chain carries TRBV7-2 and TRBJ1-5; D not certain. The V and J ends lost 5 bases and 4 bases respectively, with 12 bases between them. The CDR3 sequence is 14 residues long. CDR1 SGHTA and CDR2 FQGNSA come from the germline V gene. Here the CDR3 reads CASSPDAGNQPQHF. CDR3 bases: TGTGCCAGCAGCCCCGACGCGGGGAATCAGCCCCAGCATTTT.

The chain uses TRBV19 and TRBJ2-1, with D tentatively TRBD2 (6 bases). The CDR3 is made up of 15 amino acids. In germline, CDR1 is LNHDA, CDR2 SQIVND (reference sequence). The V end lost 5 bases, the J end lost 0 bases, and 11 bases lay between the germline ends. CDR3 region: CASSLGDSSYNEQFF. The CDR3 DNA sequence: TGTGCCAGTAGTCTAGGGGACTCCTCCTACAATGAGCAGTTCTTC.

This clone was seen a single time. V usage is TRBV30 and J usage is TRBJ1-1; the D gene is possibly TRBD1 (5 bases). Germline-derived CDR1 and CDR2 are GTSNPN and SVGIG (reference sequence). The V gene lost 0 bases and the J gene lost 7 bases, with 15 bases spanning the gap. The CDR3 sequence is 14 residues long. The CDR3 DNA sequence: TGTGCCTGGAGTGTAAAGGGGACCAGGATTGAAGCTTTCTTT. Encoded protein: CAWSVKGTRIEAFF.

This chain links TRBV27 with TRBJ2-7; TRBD1 might be the D (6 bases). Trimming took 7 bases from V and 1 from J, leaving 17 bases between them. Germline V lookup: CDR1 MNHEY, CDR2 SMNVEV (reference sequence). The CDR3 has 15 residues. CDR3 nucleotide sequence: TGTGCCAGCATTATACAGGGAAGGAGTTCCTACGAGCAGTACTTC. Its protein product is CASIIQGRSSYEQYF.

The genes are TRBV5-4 and TRBJ2-7; no firm D call. Per the germline V gene, CDR1 is SGHNT and CDR2 is YYREEE (reference sequence). The CDR3 is 12 amino acids. The germline V and J ends were trimmed by 4 bases and 2 bases, with 7 bases remaining between them. The CDR3 DNA reads as TGTGCCAGCAGCGAATATACCTACGAGCAGTACTTC. It is translated as CASSEYTYEQYF.

The rearrangement joins TRBV5-5 to TRBJ1-5; TRBD1 matches 7 bases. The J segment lost 2 bases and the V segment lost 2 bases, leaving 7 bases of the junction unmatched. From germline, CDR1 is SGHKS and CDR2 YYEKEE (reference sequence). The CDR3 contains 16 residues. Here the CDR3 reads CASSLTGTVGNQPQHF. For the CDR3, the DNA is TGTGCCAGCAGCTTAACCGGGACAGTTGGCAATCAGCCCCAGCATTTT.

The rearrangement joins TRBV9 to TRBJ2-1; D remains unclear. CDR1 and CDR2 from the germline V gene are SGDLS and YYNGEE. V was cut by 0 bases and J by 9 bases, with 10 bases left in between. This CDR3 has 13 residues. Written as DNA, the CDR3 is TGTGCCAGCAGCGTAGGGCCCTCAGTTGAGCAGTTCTTC. Amino acids: CASSVGPSVEQFF.